The 12 T cell receptor beta chains given below trace back to one sample, sequenced in a study of shared clonotypes between healthy human individuals. Sequenced by immunoSEQ multiplex PCR; TCRdb stores in-frame clones only, minus some. The repertoire has 1,100,000 or so clones, about 80% of them found once; the top ten carry around 0.47%. Sequenced: memory CD4+ T cells from PBMCs. Subset specified: CD45RA-negative fraction. The receptors here all came from a man aged 18 to 30 in good health. Some clones in this sample may be carry-over from other donors' samples.

V and J are TRBV4-2 and TRBJ1-3; D is unclear. Trimming left V 0 bases short and J 0 bases short, with 15 bases between. The CDR3 is 18 amino acids. Germline CDR1 and CDR2: LGHNA and YNFKEQ. The CDR3 loop reads CASSQDRSGRSSGNTIYF. The CDR3 DNA reads as TGTGCCAGCAGCCAAGATCGGAGCGGACGGAGCTCTGGAAACACCATATATTTT.

This clone was recorded only once. CDR3: CASRSGLAGDYEQFF. DNA for the CDR3: TGTGCCAGCAGAAGCGGACTAGCGGGAGATTATGAGCAGTTCTTC. The rearrangement joins TRBV11-2 to TRBJ2-1, with 13 nucleotides matching TRBD2. The CDR3 totals 15 residues. The germline V gene has CDR1 SGHAT and CDR2 FQNNGV. Trimming removed 6 bases from V and 8 bases from J; junction bases left unmatched: 7.

This clone has only a few counts. The chain is built from TRBV19 and TRBJ2-1, with no clear D. CDR1 is LNHDA, CDR2 SQIVND, per germline (reference sequence). The germline V and J ends were trimmed by 10 bases and 2 bases, with 9 bases remaining between them. CDR3 size: 12 residues. CDR3 region: CATRSPYNEQFF. The CDR3 DNA sequence: TGTGCCACACGGAGTCCCTACAATGAGCAGTTCTTC.

The rearrangement links TRBV19 to TRBJ1-2; 7 bases align to TRBD1. J gave up 1 base and V 9 bases, and 11 bases lay outside the gene matches. The CDR3 consists of 15 residues. CDR1 is LNHDA and CDR2 is SQIVND in the germline V gene (reference sequence). CDR3: CASSPRGAFNYGYTF. Written as DNA, the CDR3 is TGTGCCAGCAGTCCCAGGGGGGCTTTTAACTATGGCTACACCTTC.

This rearrangement joins TRBV19 to TRBJ1-2; no clear D gene. The CDR3 length is 14 residues. The germline V gene encodes CDR1 LNHDA and CDR2 SQIVND (reference sequence). Trimming pared 3 bases from V and 4 bases from J, leaving 12 bases between. The CDR3 reads CASSISRTGYGYTF. CDR3 sequence (DNA): TGTGCCAGTAGTATTTCCCGGACGGGCTATGGCTACACCTTC.

V and J are TRBV18 and TRBJ1-1; maybe TRBD1 (6 bases). The CDR3 runs to 15 residues. The V and J ends lost 0 bases and 5 bases respectively, with 13 bases between them. Germline CDR1 KGHSH, CDR2 LQKENI. The CDR3 protein is CASSPPSRGGTEAFF. The CDR3 DNA reads TGTGCCAGCTCACCACCGTCCAGGGGAGGTACTGAAGCTTTCTTT.

The rearrangement joins TRBV5-4 to TRBJ2-5; D unresolved. Trimming shortened V by 1 base and J by 2 bases, and 6 bases separated the two germline ends. Germline V gene lookup returns CDR1 SGHNT and CDR2 YYREEE (reference sequence). The CDR3 has 13 residues. CDR3 protein: CASSLTPQETQYF. In DNA, the CDR3 is TGTGCCAGCAGCTTGACTCCACAAGAGACCCAGTACTTC.

The chain is built from TRBV18 and TRBJ2-5; no reliable D call. The CDR3 contains 14 residues. Trimming shortened V by 5 bases and J by 1 base, and 11 bases separated the two germline ends. The germline gives CDR1 KGHSH, CDR2 LQKENI. The CDR3 bases are TGTGCCAGCTCATCTTTGGCGATCCAAGAGACCCAGTACTTC. Amino acids: CASSSLAIQETQYF.

The chain employs TRBV10-3 and TRBJ2-7; no clear D. This CDR3 is 12 amino acids long. Trimming cost V 2 bases and J 7 bases, with 9 bases left between them. Looked up from germline, CDR1 is ENHRY and CDR2 is SYGVKD. The CDR3 here is CAISEIDGEQYF. CDR3 DNA sequence: TGTGCCATCAGTGAGATTGATGGAGAGCAGTACTTC.

The chain has TRBV7-6 and TRBJ2-1; D gene ambiguous. The CDR3 loop spans 14 amino acids. With 4 bases removed from V and 5 bases from J, the gap between germline ends came to 12 bases. CDR1 SGHVS and CDR2 FNYEAQ come from the germline V gene. CDR3 sequence reads: CASSSRYRNNEQFF. As DNA, the CDR3 is TGTGCCAGCAGCTCCCGATATAGGAACAATGAGCAGTTCTTC.

This clone came up once. The V and J genes are TRBV11-2 and TRBJ2-7; no clear D gene. Germline CDR1 SGHAT, CDR2 FQNNGV. The CDR3 spans 14 residues. V lost 5 bases and J lost 0, with 11 bases in between. DNA of the CDR3: TGTGCCAGCAGCCCCCCCCCTGCCTCCTACGAGCAGTACTTC. Protein product: CASSPPPASYEQYF.

The V gene is TRBV25-1, the J gene TRBJ2-7; 9 bases map to TRBD2. Germline CDR1 and CDR2: MGHDK and SYGVNS. Losses at the gene ends were 2 bases for V and 0 bases for J; bases not matched to a gene: 8. There are 17 residues in the CDR3. In nucleotides, the CDR3 is TGTGCCAGCAGTGAAGCGGGAGGGCCACTCTTCTCCTACGAGCAGTACTTC. Translated, it gives CASSEAGGPLFSYEQYF.